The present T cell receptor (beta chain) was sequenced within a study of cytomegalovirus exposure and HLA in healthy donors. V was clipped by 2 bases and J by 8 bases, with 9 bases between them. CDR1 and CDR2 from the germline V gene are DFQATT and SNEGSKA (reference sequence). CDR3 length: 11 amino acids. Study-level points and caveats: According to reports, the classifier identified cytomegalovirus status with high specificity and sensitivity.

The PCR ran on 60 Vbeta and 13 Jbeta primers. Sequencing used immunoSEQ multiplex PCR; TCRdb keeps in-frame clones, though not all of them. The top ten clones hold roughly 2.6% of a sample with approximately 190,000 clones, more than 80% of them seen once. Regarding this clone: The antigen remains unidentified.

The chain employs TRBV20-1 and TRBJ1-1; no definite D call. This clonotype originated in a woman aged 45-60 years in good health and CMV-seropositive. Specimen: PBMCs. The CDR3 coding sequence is TGCAGTGCTAGATCCAGGAGGGAAGCTTTCTTT. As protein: CSARSRREAFF.